Below, one T cell receptor beta chain is given with its context. What it binds is unknown. The record originates from a study of tumor and adjacent non-tumor tissue in lung cancer. Study summary: Patients comprised about a dozen adenocarcinoma, a couple of squamous cell carcinoma and 1 small cell lung cancer. Aged about 31 to 80 years, patients included 9 to 11 men and about five women with stage I to III disease.

This sample's RNA came from whole unsorted tissue. A modified ARM-PCR protocol with three rounds of nested PCR amplified TCRbeta. TCRdb recomputed calls from the multiplex PCR reads with MiXCR, one row per CDR3 protein. The sample has 60,000 to 85,000 distinct CDR3 sequences, around four fifths seen once. The CDR3 runs 16 residues. The V and J ends lost 5 bases and 4 bases respectively, with 19 bases between them. Germline V gives CDR1 SGHAT, CDR2 FQNNGV. Study-wide points: In normal lung, the top 100 clones were significantly more dominant than in tumor.

The receptor comes from a woman aged 50 to 60 with non-small cell lung cancer. The sequenced material came from lung tumor tissue. The rearrangement links TRBV11-2 to TRBJ2-3; possibly TRBD2 for D (6 bases). The chain's CDR3 is CASSAGSVGRPDTQYF. CDR3 nucleotide sequence: TGTGCCAGCAGCGCTGGGTCCGTGGGGAGGCCAGATACGCAGTATTTT.